This TCR beta chain was captured by sequencing in a study of Graves' ophthalmopathy and Graves' hyperthyroidism. Per the germline V gene, CDR1 is SNHLY and CDR2 is FYNNEI. V was shortened by 6 bases and J by 8 bases, with 13 bases between the two germline ends. The CDR3 runs 13 residues. RNA transcripts served as template for amplifying TCR beta CDR3 sequences. Scientists carried out first-round RT-PCR using HTBI primers and then a second-round multiplex PCR. TCRdb fed the multiplex PCR reads into MiXCR, producing one record per CDR3 protein. The profile shows around 1,000,000 distinct CDR3 sequences, 35% to 40% of them singletons.

The receptor's source is an adult man with Graves' hyperthyroidism. Sequences were obtained from peripheral blood or thyroid tissue (not recorded which). The chain joins TRBV2 to TRBJ2-2; D not resolved. The CDR3 region is CASRRDAPGELFF. The CDR3 bases are TGTGCCAGCAGACGTGACGCCCCAGGGGAGCTGTTTTTT.